These T cell receptor beta chains were read from a single sample in a study of CD8 T cells in ankylosing spondylitis. In TCRdb, the 5' RACE reads were re-called with MiXCR into one record per CDR3 protein. The sample holds some 800,000 distinct CDR3 sequences, about 10% seen once. Sample: blood, either unsorted or a sorted T cell fraction (not recorded which). These receptors were collected from a male donor with ankylosing spondylitis. Each CDR3 is given without its conserved first and last residue. Not all rows give a size; the values are once, few, many and, for expanded clones, a class.

abundance	v_gene	j_gene	CDR3aa
few	TRBV27	TRBJ2-3	ASVHRPLAGGDTQY
many	TRBV5-1	TRBJ2-3	ASSLTREPRQY
few	TRBV25-1	TRBJ2-7	ASSAVGRELSYEQY
few	TRBV29-1	TRBJ1-2	SEGNNYGYT
-	TRBV28	TRBJ2-7	ASRRTSGRGEQY
few	TRBV6-1	TRBJ2-3	ASSEAGYWGDTQY
-	TRBV12-3/TRBV12-4	TRBJ2-2	ASSRQGVVVGELF
many	TRBV12-3/TRBV12-4	TRBJ1-2	ASSLRGTGYT
-	TRBV11-2	TRBJ2-7	ASSLPGRGVEQY
-	TRBV7-9	TRBJ1-1	ASSLGQGEGTEAF
few	TRBV5-1	TRBJ2-6	ASSLGGLGANVLT
few	TRBV4-3	TRBJ2-3	ASSQDHRATDTQY
-	TRBV15	TRBJ2-7	ATSRDRWDGYEQY
-	TRBV2	TRBJ2-7	ASRGIRLTHEQY
-	TRBV20-1	TRBJ2-7	SANRVEYEQY
-	TRBV3-1	TRBJ2-7	ASGTGGYEQY
few	TRBV12-3/TRBV12-4	TRBJ2-5	ASSLRGGVMETQY
few	TRBV10-3	TRBJ1-2	AISESGTGTGGYGYT
-	TRBV20-1	TRBJ1-2	SARRPQGNYGYT
-	TRBV7-8	TRBJ2-1	ASSLAPPSSYNEQF
many	TRBV20-1	TRBJ2-7	SAIPGLAGTSSYEQY
few	TRBV20-1	TRBJ1-5	SARDTGTGGRQH
-	TRBV7-9	TRBJ1-1	ASSLMSAEAF
few	TRBV20-1	TRBJ1-2	SARNRAYGYT
many	TRBV5-6	TRBJ2-7	ASSLSGRWHEQY
-	TRBV20-1	TRBJ2-1	SARLAGVWNEQF
few	TRBV27	TRBJ1-2	ASSSFSDSFNYGYT
-	TRBV12-3/TRBV12-4	TRBJ1-2	ASRGTGKGPSYGYT
-	TRBV4-2	TRBJ1-1	ASSPRTGGNVNTEAF
many	TRBV5-1	TRBJ1-1	ASSLAKNTEAF